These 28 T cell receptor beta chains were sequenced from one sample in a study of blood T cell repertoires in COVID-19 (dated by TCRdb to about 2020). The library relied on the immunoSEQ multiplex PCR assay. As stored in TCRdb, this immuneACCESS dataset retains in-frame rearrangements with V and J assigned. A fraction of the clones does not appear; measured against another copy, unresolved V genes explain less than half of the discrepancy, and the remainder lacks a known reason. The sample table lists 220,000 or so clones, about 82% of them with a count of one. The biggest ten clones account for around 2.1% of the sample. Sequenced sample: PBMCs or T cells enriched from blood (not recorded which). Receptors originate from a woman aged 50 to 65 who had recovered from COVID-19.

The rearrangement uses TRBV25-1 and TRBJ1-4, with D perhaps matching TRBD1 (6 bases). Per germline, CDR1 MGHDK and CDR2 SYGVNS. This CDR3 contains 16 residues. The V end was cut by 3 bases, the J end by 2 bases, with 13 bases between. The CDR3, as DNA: TGTGCCAGCAGTGAGTGGACAGCCATCACTAATGAAAAACTGTTTTTT. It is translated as CASSEWTAITNEKLFF.

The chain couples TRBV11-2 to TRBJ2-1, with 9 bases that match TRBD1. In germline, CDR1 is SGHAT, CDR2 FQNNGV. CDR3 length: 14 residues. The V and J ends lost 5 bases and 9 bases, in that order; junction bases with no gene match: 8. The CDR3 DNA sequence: TGTGCCAGCAGCCCGACGGGACAGGGATTTGAGCAGTTCTTC. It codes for CASSPTGQGFEQFF.

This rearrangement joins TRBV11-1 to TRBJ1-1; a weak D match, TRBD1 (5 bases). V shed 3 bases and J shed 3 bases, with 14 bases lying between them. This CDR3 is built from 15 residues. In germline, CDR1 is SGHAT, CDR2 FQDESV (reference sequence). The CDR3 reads CASSFMEQGDTEAFF. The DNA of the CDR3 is TGTGCCAGCAGCTTTATGGAGCAAGGGGACACTGAAGCTTTCTTT.

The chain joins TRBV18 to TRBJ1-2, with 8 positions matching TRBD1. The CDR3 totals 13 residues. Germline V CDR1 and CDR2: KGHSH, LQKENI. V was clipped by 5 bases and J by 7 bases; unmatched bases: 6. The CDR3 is CASSLRQGSGYTF. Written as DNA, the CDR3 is TGTGCCAGCTCATTACGACAGGGGAGTGGCTACACCTTC.

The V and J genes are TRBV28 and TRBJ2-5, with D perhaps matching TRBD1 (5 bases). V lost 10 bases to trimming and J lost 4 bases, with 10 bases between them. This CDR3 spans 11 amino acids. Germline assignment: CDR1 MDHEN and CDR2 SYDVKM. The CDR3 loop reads CAIGDPETQYF. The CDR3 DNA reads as TGTGCCATAGGGGATCCAGAGACCCAGTACTTC.

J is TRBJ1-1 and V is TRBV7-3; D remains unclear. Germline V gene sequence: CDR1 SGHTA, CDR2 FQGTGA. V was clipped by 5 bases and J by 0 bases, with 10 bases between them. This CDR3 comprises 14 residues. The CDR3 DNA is TGTGCCAGCAGCCAAGACATGCTGAACACTGAAGCTTTCTTT. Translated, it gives CASSQDMLNTEAFF.

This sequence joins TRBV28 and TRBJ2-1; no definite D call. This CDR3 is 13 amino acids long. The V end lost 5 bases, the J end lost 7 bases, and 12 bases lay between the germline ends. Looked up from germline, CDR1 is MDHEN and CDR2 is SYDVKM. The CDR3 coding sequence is TGTGCCAGCAGTCTCCCCACTTTAAATGAGCAGTTCTTC. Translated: CASSLPTLNEQFF. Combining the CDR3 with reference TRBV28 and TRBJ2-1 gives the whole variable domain DVKVTQSSRYLVKRTGEKVFLECVQDMDHENMFWYRQDPGLGLRLIYFSYDVKMKEKGDIPEGYSVSREKKERFSLILESASTNQTSMYLCASSLPTLNEQFFGPGTRLTVL.

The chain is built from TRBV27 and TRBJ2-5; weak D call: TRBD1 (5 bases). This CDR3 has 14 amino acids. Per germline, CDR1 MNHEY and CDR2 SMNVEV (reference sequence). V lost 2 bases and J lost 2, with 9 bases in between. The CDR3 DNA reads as TGTGCCAGCAGTTTACTGGGGCGGCAAGAGACCCAGTACTTC. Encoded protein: CASSLLGRQETQYF.

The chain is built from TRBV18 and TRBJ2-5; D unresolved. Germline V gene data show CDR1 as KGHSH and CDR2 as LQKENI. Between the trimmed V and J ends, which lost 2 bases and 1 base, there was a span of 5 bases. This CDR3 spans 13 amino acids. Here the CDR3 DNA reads TGTGCCAGCTCACCAGAGTTCCAAGAGACCCAGTACTTC. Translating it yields CASSPEFQETQYF.

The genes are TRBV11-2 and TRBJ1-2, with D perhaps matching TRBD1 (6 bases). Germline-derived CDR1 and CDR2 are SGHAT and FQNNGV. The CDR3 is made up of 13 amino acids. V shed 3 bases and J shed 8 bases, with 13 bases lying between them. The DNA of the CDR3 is TGTGCCAGCAGCTTCCGGGACAAAAGCGGCTACACCTTC. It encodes CASSFRDKSGYTF. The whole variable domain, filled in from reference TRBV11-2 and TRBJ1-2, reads EAGVAQSPRYKIIEKRQSVAFWCNPISGHATLYWYQQILGQGPKLLIQFQNNGVVDDSQLPKDRFSAERLKGVDSTLKIQPAKLEDSAVYLCASSFRDKSGYTFGSGTRLTVV.

CDR3 amino acids: CASSQDQFLQGIDTEAFF. In DNA form, the CDR3 reads TGTGCCAGCAGCCAAGATCAATTTCTACAGGGTATAGACACTGAAGCTTTCTTT. J is TRBJ1-1 and V is TRBV3-1 (or the pseudogene TRBV3-2), with a weak D call TRBD1 (6 bases). CDR1 and CDR2 (germline): LGHDT, YNNKEL (reference sequence). V lost 0 bases and J 3 bases, leaving 20 bases between the germline ends. The CDR3 contains 18 residues.

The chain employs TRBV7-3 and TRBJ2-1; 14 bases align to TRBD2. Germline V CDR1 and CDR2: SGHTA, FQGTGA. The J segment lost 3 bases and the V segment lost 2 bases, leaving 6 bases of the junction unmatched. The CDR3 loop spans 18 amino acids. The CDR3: CASSLLGTSGSFYNEQFF. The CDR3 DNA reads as TGTGCCAGCAGCTTATTAGGGACTAGCGGGAGTTTCTACAATGAGCAGTTCTTC. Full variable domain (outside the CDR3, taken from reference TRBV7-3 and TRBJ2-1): GAGVSQTPSNKVTEKGKYVELRCDPISGHTALYWYRQSLGQGPEFLIYFQGTGAADDSGLPNDRFFAVRPEGSVSTLKIQRTERGDSAVYLCASSLLGTSGSFYNEQFFGPGTRLTVL.

Written as DNA, the CDR3 is TGCGCCAGCAGCTCAGGACAGGGGTGGACAGATACGCAGTATTTT. It is translated as CASSSGQGWTDTQYF. The chain employs TRBV5-1 and TRBJ2-3; TRBD1 matches 9 bases. Trimming cost V 3 bases and J 3 bases; bases outside gene matches: 5. The CDR3 totals 15 residues. Germline V gene data show CDR1 as SGHRS and CDR2 as YFSETQ. Together with reference TRBV5-1 and TRBJ2-3, the CDR3 gives the full variable domain: KAGVTQTPRYLIKTRGQQVTLSCSPISGHRSVSWYQQTPGQGLQFLFEYFSETQRNKGNFPGRFSGRQFSNSRSEMNVSTLELGDSALYLCASSSGQGWTDTQYFGPGTRLTVL.

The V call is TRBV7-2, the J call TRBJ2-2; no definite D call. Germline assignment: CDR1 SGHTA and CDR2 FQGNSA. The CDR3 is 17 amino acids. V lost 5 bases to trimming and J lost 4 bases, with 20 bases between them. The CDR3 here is CASSPTPAVGGTGELFF. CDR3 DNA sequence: TGTGCCAGCAGCCCAACCCCCGCGGTAGGTGGCACCGGGGAGCTGTTTTTT.

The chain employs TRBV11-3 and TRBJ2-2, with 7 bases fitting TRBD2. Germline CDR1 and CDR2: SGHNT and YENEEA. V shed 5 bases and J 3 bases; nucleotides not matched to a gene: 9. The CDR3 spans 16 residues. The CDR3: CASSPWGEGDTGELFF. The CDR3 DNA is TGTGCCAGCAGCCCCTGGGGGGAGGGTGACACCGGGGAGCTGTTTTTT. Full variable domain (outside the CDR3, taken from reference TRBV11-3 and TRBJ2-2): EAGVVQSPRYKIIEKKQPVAFWCNPISGHNTLYWYLQNLGQGPELLIRYENEEAVDDSQLPKDRFSAERLKGVDSTLKIQPAELGDSAVYLCASSPWGEGDTGELFFGEGSRLTVL.

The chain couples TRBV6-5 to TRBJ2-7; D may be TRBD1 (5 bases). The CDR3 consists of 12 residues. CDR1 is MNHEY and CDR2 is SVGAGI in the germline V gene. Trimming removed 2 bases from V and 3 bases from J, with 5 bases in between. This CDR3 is CASSYQGYEQYF. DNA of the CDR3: TGTGCCAGCAGTTACCAGGGCTACGAGCAGTACTTC.

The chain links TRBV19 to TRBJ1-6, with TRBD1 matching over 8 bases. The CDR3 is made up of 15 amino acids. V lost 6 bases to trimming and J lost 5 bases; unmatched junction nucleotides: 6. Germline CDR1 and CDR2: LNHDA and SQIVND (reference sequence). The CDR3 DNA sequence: TGTGCCAGTAGCAGGGGGCGGGCAGATAATTCACCCCTCCACTTT. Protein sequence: CASSRGRADNSPLHF.

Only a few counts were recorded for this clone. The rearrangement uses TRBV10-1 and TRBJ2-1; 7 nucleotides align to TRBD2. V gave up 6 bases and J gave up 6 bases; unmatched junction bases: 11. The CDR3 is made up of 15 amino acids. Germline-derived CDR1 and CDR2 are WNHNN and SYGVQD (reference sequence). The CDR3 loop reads CASSEQGTGGNEQFF. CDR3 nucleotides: TGCGCCAGCAGCGAACAAGGAACGGGGGGCAATGAGCAGTTCTTC.

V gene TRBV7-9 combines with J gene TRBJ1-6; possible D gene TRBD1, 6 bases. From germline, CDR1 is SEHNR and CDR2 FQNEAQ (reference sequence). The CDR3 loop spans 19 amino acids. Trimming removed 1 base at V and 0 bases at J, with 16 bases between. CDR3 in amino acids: CASSLGFVRGSSYNSPLHF. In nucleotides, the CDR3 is TGTGCCAGCAGCTTAGGTTTTGTCAGGGGAAGCTCCTATAATTCACCCCTCCACTTT. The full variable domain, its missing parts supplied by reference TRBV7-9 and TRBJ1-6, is DTGVSQNPRHKITKRGQNVTFRCDPISEHNRLYWYRQTLGQGPEFLTYFQNEAQLEKSRLLSDRFSAERPKGSFSTLEIQRTEQGDSAMYLCASSLGFVRGSSYNSPLHFGNGTRLTVT.

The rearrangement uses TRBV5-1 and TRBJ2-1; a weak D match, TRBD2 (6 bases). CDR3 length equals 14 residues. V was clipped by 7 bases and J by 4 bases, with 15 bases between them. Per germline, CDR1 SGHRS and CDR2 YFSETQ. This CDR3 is CASYRDSGYNEQFF. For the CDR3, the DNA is TGCGCCAGCTACCGGGACTCAGGGTACAATGAGCAGTTCTTC.

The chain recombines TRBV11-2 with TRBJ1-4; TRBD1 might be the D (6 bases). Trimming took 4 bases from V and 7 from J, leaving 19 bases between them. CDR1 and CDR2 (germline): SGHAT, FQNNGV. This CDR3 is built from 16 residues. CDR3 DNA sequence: TGTGCCAGCAGCTCCAACCGAGGGGTAGGGGGTGAAAAACTGTTTTTT. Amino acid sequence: CASSSNRGVGGEKLFF.

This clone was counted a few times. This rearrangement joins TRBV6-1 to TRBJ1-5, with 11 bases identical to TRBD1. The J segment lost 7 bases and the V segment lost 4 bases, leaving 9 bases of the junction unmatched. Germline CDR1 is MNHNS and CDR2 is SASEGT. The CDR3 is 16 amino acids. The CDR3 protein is CASSGGTGGRMQPQHF. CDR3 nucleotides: TGTGCCAGCAGTGGTGGGACAGGGGGTCGGATGCAGCCCCAGCATTTT.

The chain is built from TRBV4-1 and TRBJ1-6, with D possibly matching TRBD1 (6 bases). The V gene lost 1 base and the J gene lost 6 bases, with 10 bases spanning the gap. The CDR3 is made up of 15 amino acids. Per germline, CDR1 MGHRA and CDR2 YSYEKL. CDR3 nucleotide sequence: TGCGCCAGCAGCCAAGCGGACAGAACTAATTCACCCCTCCACTTT. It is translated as CASSQADRTNSPLHF.

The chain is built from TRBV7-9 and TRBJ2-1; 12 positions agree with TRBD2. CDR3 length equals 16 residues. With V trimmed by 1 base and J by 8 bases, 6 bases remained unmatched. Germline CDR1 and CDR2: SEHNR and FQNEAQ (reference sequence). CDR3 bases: TGTGCCAGCAGCTTAGGTCTAGCGGGGGGGCCGCATGAGCAGTTCTTC. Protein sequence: CASSLGLAGGPHEQFF.

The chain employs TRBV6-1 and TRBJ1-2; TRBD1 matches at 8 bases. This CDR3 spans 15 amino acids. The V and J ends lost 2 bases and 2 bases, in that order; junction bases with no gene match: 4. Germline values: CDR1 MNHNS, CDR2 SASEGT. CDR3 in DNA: TGTGCCAGCAGTGAATTCAGGGGGCAGAACTATGGCTACACCTTC. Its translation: CASSEFRGQNYGYTF.

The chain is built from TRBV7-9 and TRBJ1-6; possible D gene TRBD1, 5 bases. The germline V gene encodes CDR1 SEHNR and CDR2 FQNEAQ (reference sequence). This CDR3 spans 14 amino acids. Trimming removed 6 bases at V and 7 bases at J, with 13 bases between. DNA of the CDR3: TGTGCCAGCAGGTCTAAGGGGAAGAATTCACCCCTCCACTTT. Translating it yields CASRSKGKNSPLHF.

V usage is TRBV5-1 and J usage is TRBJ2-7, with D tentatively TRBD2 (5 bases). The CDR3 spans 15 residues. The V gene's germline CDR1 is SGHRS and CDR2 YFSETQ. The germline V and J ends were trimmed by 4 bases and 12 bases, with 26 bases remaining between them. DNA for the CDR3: TGCGCCAGCAGCCCGACCCCGGACTTACGGTCGATGATGTACTTC. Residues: CASSPTPDLRSMMYF.

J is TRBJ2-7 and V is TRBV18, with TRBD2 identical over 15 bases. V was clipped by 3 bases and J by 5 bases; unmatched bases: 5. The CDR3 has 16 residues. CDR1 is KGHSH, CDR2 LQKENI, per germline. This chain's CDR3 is CASSPGLAGGRDEQYF. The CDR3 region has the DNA TGTGCCAGCTCACCCGGACTAGCGGGGGGGCGGGACGAGCAGTACTTC.